Described below is a single TCR beta chain sequence and its context. The antigen remains unidentified. 60 Vbeta and 13 Jbeta primers were used in PCR. TCRdb's table, derived via immunoSEQ multiplex PCR, lists solely in-frame clones and lacks some. The sample shows hundreds of thousands of clones, roughly 80% of them seen only once. This sample was included in a study of cytomegalovirus exposure and HLA in healthy donors. Study-wide context: The Caucasian-associated ancestry cluster held over 80% of 398 genotyped donors. Overall study results and limits: In presence/absence analyses, roughly uniform sequencing depth across donors was assumed. Published work reported that the classifier diagnosed cytomegalovirus status with high specificity and sensitivity.

Deletions cut 1 base from V and 6 bases from J, with 7 bases between. Per germline, CDR1 MGHRA and CDR2 YSYEKL. This CDR3 spans 14 amino acids. The chain has TRBV4-1 and TRBJ1-6, with D unresolved. This TCR was recovered from a man between 40 and 49 years old in good health and CMV-seropositive. Sequencing used PBMCs. The CDR3 protein is CASSQGPPNSPLHF. CDR3 coding DNA: TGCGCCAGCAGCCAAGGGCCCCCTAATTCACCCCTCCACTTT.